This TCR beta chain is drawn from a study of TIL therapy for anti-PD-1-resistant metastatic lung cancer. At the level of the study: Most patients had lung adenocarcinoma.

The CDR3 is 14 amino acids. Germline loops: CDR1 PRHDT, CDR2 FYEKMQ (reference sequence). The V end lost 4 bases, the J end lost 10 bases, and 14 bases lay between the germline ends. Time point indicated: pre-treatment sample, taken before nivolumab and TIL therapy. The tumor samples were excised metastases, mostly pleural nodules or supraclavicular lymph nodes. Enrollment ran from 2017 to January 2020. Sequencing used immunoSEQ v3. Survey-level samples got approximately 2.1 million read pairs; deep-level samples got about 4.5-6.5 million. The protocol was immunoSEQ multiplex PCR, while the TCRdb copy is restricted to in-frame clones and leaves out a portion. Counted here are around 7,000 clones, 60% to 70% occurring once; the ten biggest clones make up about 8.3%.

The chain has TRBV13 and TRBJ1-6; TRBD1 might be the D (5 bases). This specimen was tumor tissue, taken at baseline. The receptor's source is a person aged 25 to 80 with non-small cell lung cancer. This CDR3 reads CASSSGPIGSPLHF. In DNA, the CDR3 is TGTGCCAGCAGCTCGGGACCCATAGGGTCACCCCTCCACTTT.